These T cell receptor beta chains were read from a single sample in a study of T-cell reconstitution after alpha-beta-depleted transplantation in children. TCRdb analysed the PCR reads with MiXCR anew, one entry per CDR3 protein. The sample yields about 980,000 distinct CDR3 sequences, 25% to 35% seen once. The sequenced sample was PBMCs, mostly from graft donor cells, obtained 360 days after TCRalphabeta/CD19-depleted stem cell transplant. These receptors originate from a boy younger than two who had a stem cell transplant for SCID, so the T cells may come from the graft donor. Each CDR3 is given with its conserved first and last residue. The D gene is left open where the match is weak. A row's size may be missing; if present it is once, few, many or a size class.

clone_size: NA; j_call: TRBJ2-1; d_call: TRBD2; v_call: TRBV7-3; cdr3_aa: CASSPPGLAGGGYNEQFF; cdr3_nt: TGTGCCAGCAGCCCCCCAGGGCTAGCGGGGGGAGGCTACAATGAGCAGTTCTTC
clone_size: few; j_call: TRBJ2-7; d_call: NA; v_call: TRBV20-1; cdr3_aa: CSASGVSSYEQYF; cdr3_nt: TGCAGTGCTAGTGGCGTGAGCTCCTACGAGCAGTACTTC
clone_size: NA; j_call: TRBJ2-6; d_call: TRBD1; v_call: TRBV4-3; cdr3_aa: CASSQDSSRQGYSGANVLTF; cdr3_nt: TGCGCCAGCAGCCAAGATTCTTCCCGACAGGGATATTCTGGGGCCAACGTCCTGACTTTC
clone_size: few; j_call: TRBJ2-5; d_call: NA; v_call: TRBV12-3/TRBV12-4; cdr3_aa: CASTTALGRDRGETQYF; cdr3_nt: TGTGCCAGCACCACTGCCCTCGGACGGGACCGGGGAGAGACCCAGTACTTC
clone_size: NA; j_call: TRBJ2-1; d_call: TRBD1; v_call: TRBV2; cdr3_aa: CASNGQGQNEQFF; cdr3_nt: TGTGCCAGCAACGGACAGGGCCAAAATGAGCAGTTCTTC
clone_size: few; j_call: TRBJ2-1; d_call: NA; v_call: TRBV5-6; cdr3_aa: CASSSSHRGEQFF; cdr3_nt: TGTGCCAGCAGCTCATCACATAGAGGTGAGCAGTTCTTC
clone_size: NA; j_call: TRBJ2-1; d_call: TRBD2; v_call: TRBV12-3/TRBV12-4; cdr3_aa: CASSGTSGGAYNEQFF; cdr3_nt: TGTGCCAGCAGCGGGACTAGCGGGGGGGCTTACAATGAGCAGTTCTTC
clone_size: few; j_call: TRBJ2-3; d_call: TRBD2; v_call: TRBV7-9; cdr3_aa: CASSFLSGGGSDTQYF; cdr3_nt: TGTGCCAGCAGCTTTCTTTCCGGGGGGGGATCAGATACGCAGTATTTT
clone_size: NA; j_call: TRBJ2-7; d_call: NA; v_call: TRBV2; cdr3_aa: CASSLQGWSSYEQYF; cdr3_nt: TGTGCCAGCAGCCTCCAGGGGTGGAGTTCCTACGAGCAGTACTTC
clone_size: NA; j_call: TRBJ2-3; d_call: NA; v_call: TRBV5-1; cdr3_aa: CASRLDASTDTQYF; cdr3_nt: TGCGCCAGCAGACTGGACGCTAGCACAGATACGCAGTATTTT